This T cell receptor beta chain was found in a study of CD8+CD57+ T cells in acquired aplastic anemia. Study-level information: Roughly 3.1 ug was the average amount of DNA from sorted CD4+ and CD8+ cells.

This clonotype was counted only a few times. What it binds is not known. Being one base from a much bigger clone, this may be a read error. Genomic DNA, the template, was used for profiling of the TCR beta VDJ and CDR3. TCRdb ran MiXCR on the reads and lists one entry per CDR3 protein. The table records under 150,000 distinct CDR3 sequences, roughly 40% of them present only once. Between the trimmed V and J ends, which lost 8 bases and 3 bases, there was a span of 14 bases. The CDR3 covers 14 residues. Germline V gene data show CDR1 as SNHLY and CDR2 as FYNNEI. Study-wide results and limits: Both patients and controls carried the same twenty-nine CD8+ CDR3 sequences.

Sample: sorted CD4+, CD8+, or CD8+CD57+ T cells (not recorded which) from PBMCs. The sequence was collected from a human donor in good health, serving as a control. The J gene is TRBJ1-3, the V gene TRBV2; possibly TRBD1 for D (5 bases). CDR3 coding DNA: TGTGCCAGCGGACCCGGCGGGGGTGGAAACACCATATATTTT. Translating it yields CASGPGGGGNTIYF.